This TCR beta chain derives from a study of cytomegalovirus exposure and HLA in healthy donors. Findings and limits, study-wide: For TCR beta chains, V- and J-gene trimming was later linked to a missense DCLRE1C variant. Cytomegalovirus status, reportedly, was diagnosed with high specificity and sensitivity by the classifier. A later analysis found most CMV-associated TCR beta chains apparently HLA-restricted.

Vbeta (60) and Jbeta (13) primers were used in the PCR. Original handling: About 11 million of tens of millions of unique TCR beta chains were shared, per a later count. Sequenced by immunoSEQ multiplex PCR; TCRdb stores in-frame clones only, minus some. The V and J calls and clone size come from that table; D and trimming were worked out from the DNA. The table includes over 150,000 clones, around 68% detected once. In regard to this clone: As yet, its antigen is unknown.

This CDR3 is 18 amino acids long. V lost 5 bases, J lost 7 bases, and 12 bases stayed unmatched. Germline CDR1 SGHVS, CDR2 FQNEAQ. The TCR was taken from a man between 25 and 39 years old in good health and CMV-seronegative. Sequencing was done on a sample of PBMCs. The chain has TRBV7-8 and TRBJ2-1, with TRBD2 matching over 15 bases. The CDR3 coding sequence is TGTGCCAGCAGCCCGAGGACTAGCGGGGGGGCATTGTTAAATGAGCAGTTCTTC. It translates to CASSPRTSGGALLNEQFF.